The entry that follows covers one T cell receptor (beta chain) sequence. This sample stems from a study of T cell responses to AZD1222 COVID-19 vaccine. This table comes from immunoSEQ multiplex PCR, and its TCRdb copy is limited to in-frame clones, with some not included. The profile shows over 110,000 clones, around 90% of them singletons. Germline CDR1 is MNHNY and CDR2 is SVGAGI (reference sequence). Trimming shortened V by 4 bases and J by 1 base, and 17 bases separated the two germline ends. The CDR3 runs 16 residues. This receptor was taken from an adult in good health. Sequenced here: peripheral blood, sampled on day 0 of AZD1222 vaccination. The chain joins TRBV6-6 to TRBJ2-7; perhaps TRBD2 as D (5 bases). CDR3 sequence reads: CASSFDPSRGSYEQYF. In DNA form, the CDR3 reads TGTGCCAGCAGTTTTGACCCCTCCAGAGGGTCCTACGAGCAGTACTTC.